The 8 T cell receptor beta chains below were found in one sample sequenced in a study of T cells after yellow fever vaccination (dated by TCRdb to the late 2010s). Receptors were amplified or captured by 5' RACE. TCRdb lists the instrument as Illumina NovaSeq 6000. In TCRdb, the public reads were trimmed at Q25 with fastp and aligned with MiXCR, with productive beta chains retained. Each entry merges the rows of one CDR3 protein and shows their most common DNA and genes. The sample includes 250,000 to 400,000 distinct CDR3 sequences, with about 4.5% observed a single time. Of the sample, just under 20% falls within the top ten clones. In the paper's terms, the treatment or condition label means: live attenuated yellow fever vaccine strain. Source: PBMCs, taken 15 days after the yellow fever booster vaccination. These receptors were collected from a man between 18 and 29 years old who received the YFV17D yellow fever vaccine.

The gene calls are TRBV6-5 and TRBJ1-1; unclear D gene. Germline CDR1 reads MNHEY; CDR2 reads SVGAGI. The CDR3 length is 13 residues. With 4 bases removed from V and 6 bases from J, the gap between germline ends came to 12 bases. CDR3 nucleotides: TGTGCCAGCAGTTTCACCCCCGGGTCTGAAGCTTTCTTT. Protein sequence: CASSFTPGSEAFF.

This clonotype was detected only a few times. The V gene is TRBV5-1, the J gene TRBJ2-3, with D hard to call. The CDR3 is made up of 15 amino acids. Trimming took off 0 bases at V and 4 bases at J, with 12 bases between the two ends. Germline V CDR1 and CDR2: SGHRS, YFSETQ. CDR3 bases: TGCGCCAGCAGCTTGGCCCCCAGTTCCGCAGATACGCAGTATTTT. It codes for CASSLAPSSADTQYF.

The V call is TRBV4-1, the J call TRBJ1-1; 7 positions agree with TRBD1. The CDR3 is 18 residues long. Germline lookup yields CDR1 MGHRA and CDR2 YSYEKL. Unmatched junction bases numbered 11, after V lost 1 base and J lost 0 bases. Here the CDR3 reads CASSQVAGTATLNTEAFF. The CDR3 DNA is TGCGCCAGCAGCCAAGTTGCAGGGACAGCTACCTTGAACACTGAAGCTTTCTTT.

This clonotype was counted only a few times. The rearrangement uses TRBV20-1 and TRBJ2-1; the D is unclear. Germline CDR1 DFQATT, CDR2 SNEGSKA (reference sequence). This CDR3 region has 14 residues. Trimming removed 0 bases at V and 4 bases at J, with 10 bases between. For the CDR3, the DNA is TGCAGTGCTAGAGATGTCGCAGGATACAATGAGCAGTTCTTC. It yields the protein CSARDVAGYNEQFF.

A few counts support this clonotype. The rearrangement joins TRBV5-1 to TRBJ2-5; TRBD1 might be the D (6 bases). The CDR3 totals 12 residues. The V and J ends lost 4 bases and 5 bases respectively, with 9 bases between them. Germline V gene lookup returns CDR1 SGHRS and CDR2 YFSETQ. This CDR3 is CASSAQGETQYF. CDR3 in DNA: TGCGCCAGCAGCGCCCAGGGGGAGACCCAGTACTTC.

The chain employs TRBV2 and TRBJ2-3, with 10 nucleotides matching TRBD2. Unmatched junction bases numbered 6, after V lost 6 bases and J lost 3 bases. The germline gives CDR1 SNHLY, CDR2 FYNNEI. The CDR3 spans 15 residues. CDR3 nucleotides: TGTGCCAGCAGAGCTACTAGCGGGGTAACAGATACGCAGTATTTT. Protein sequence: CASRATSGVTDTQYF.

At least ten counts were recorded for this clonotype. The chain recombines TRBV20-1 with TRBJ1-1, with TRBD1 identical over 8 bases. Germline-derived CDR1 and CDR2 are DFQATT and SNEGSKA (reference sequence). The V segment lost 0 bases and the J segment 7 bases; nucleotides outside the gene matches: 13. The CDR3 runs 16 residues. CDR3 amino acids: CSARDLNRGYEDEAFF. CDR3 sequence (DNA): TGCAGTGCTAGAGATCTAAACAGGGGGTACGAGGATGAAGCTTTCTTT.

CDR3: CASSHQGGGEAFF. The CDR3 DNA reads TGCGCCAGCAGCCATCAGGGGGGCGGTGAAGCTTTCTTT. This rearrangement joins TRBV4-1 to TRBJ1-1; 7 bases agree with TRBD1. The CDR3 is 13 residues long. V gave up 3 bases and J gave up 7 bases; unmatched junction bases: 5. Per the germline V gene, CDR1 is MGHRA and CDR2 is YSYEKL.